This passage covers 14 T cell receptor beta chains from one sample sequenced in a study of cytomegalovirus exposure and HLA in healthy donors. A multiplex PCR was run with 60 Vbeta primers and 13 Jbeta primers. Sequencing used immunoSEQ multiplex PCR; TCRdb keeps in-frame clones, though not all of them. Of about 72,000 clones in the sample, roughly 82% were seen once. The sequencing sample was made of PBMCs. The receptors shown here come from a man aged 18 to 29 in good health and CMV-seronegative.

V is TRBV7-8 and J is TRBJ2-7, with TRBD2 matching over 8 bases. The length of the CDR3 is 16 residues. Germline values: CDR1 SGHVS, CDR2 FQNEAQ. V gave up 5 bases and J gave up 5 bases; unmatched junction bases: 14. CDR3 region: CASSPQTSETVNEQYF. The CDR3 coding sequence is TGTGCCAGCAGCCCTCAGACTAGCGAGACAGTCAACGAGCAGTACTTC.

In regard to this clone: At one end the junction does not follow the germline gene, possibly because of a read error. The V and J genes are TRBV7-2 and TRBJ2-2; 11 bases match TRBD2. CDR1 and CDR2 from the germline V gene are SGHTA and FQGNSA. The CDR3 consists of 17 residues. CDR3 residues: CVSSLAPSGRHTGELFF. CDR3 coding DNA: TGTGTCAGCAGCTTAGCGCCTAGCGGGAGGCACACCGGGGAGCTGTTTTTT.

The chain joins TRBV5-6 to TRBJ2-3, with 11 bases lining up with TRBD2. The CDR3 sequence is 15 residues long. CDR1 SGHDT and CDR2 YYEEEE come from the germline V gene. The ends lost 5 bases at V and 4 bases at J; junction bases unmatched: 6. The CDR3, as DNA: TGTGCCAGCAGGTTTAGCGGGGGGGCCCCAGATACGCAGTATTTT. Its translation: CASRFSGGAPDTQYF.

The CDR3 loop is CASSYPGQNTEAFF. CDR3 coding DNA: TGTGCCAGCAGTTACCCGGGACAGAACACTGAAGCTTTCTTT. The rearrangement uses TRBV6-5 and TRBJ1-1; tentative D call: TRBD1 (6 bases). The CDR3 is 14 residues long. Trimming removed 2 bases from V and 1 base from J, with 8 bases in between. Germline V gives CDR1 MNHEY, CDR2 SVGAGI.

This chain joins TRBV5-6 and TRBJ2-1; TRBD2 aligns across 9 bases. V shed 2 bases, J shed 9 bases, and the junction held 9 bases outside the gene matches. The CDR3 runs 15 residues. CDR1 and CDR2 (germline): SGHDT, YYEEEE. The CDR3 here is CASSFGSSGILEQFF. CDR3 in DNA: TGTGCCAGCAGCTTCGGGTCTAGCGGGATTCTTGAGCAGTTCTTC. The whole variable domain, remainder taken from reference TRBV5-6 and TRBJ2-1, is DAGVTQSPTHLIKTRGQQVTLRCSPKSGHDTVSWYQQALGQGPQFIFQYYEEEERQRGNFPDRFSGHQFPNYSSELNVNALLLGDSALYLCASSFGSSGILEQFFGPGTRLTVL.

The genes are TRBV7-2 and TRBJ1-3; tentative D call: TRBD1 (5 bases). Between the trimmed V and J ends, which lost 8 bases and 0 bases, there was a span of 8 bases. CDR1 and CDR2 (germline): SGHTA, FQGNSA. CDR3 size: 13 residues. CDR3 bases: TGTGCCAGCGGGGCTATCTCTGGAAACACCATATATTTT. It specifies CASGAISGNTIYF.

In this sample, this clone turned up once. This chain uses TRBV25-1 with TRBJ2-1; D perhaps matches TRBD2 (5 bases). Per germline, CDR1 MGHDK and CDR2 SYGVNS. CDR3 length equals 14 residues. Trimming stripped 6 bases from V and 5 bases from J, with 14 bases between. The CDR3 loop reads CASRHSGGHNEQFF. Here the CDR3 DNA reads TGTGCCAGCAGACACAGCGGAGGCCACAATGAGCAGTTCTTC.

The V call is TRBV21-1, the J call TRBJ1-5; TRBD1 is the table's D call and was not checked against the DNA. TRBV21-1 is assigned pseudogene status. The CDR3 has 19 residues. CDR3 amino acids: CASSKVSEGQGFSNQPQHF. In nucleotides, the CDR3 is TGTGCCAGCAGCAAAGTTTCAGAGGGACAGGGGTTTAGCAATCAGCCCCAGCATTTT.

This chain joins TRBV9 and TRBJ2-5; perhaps TRBD1 as D (6 bases). In germline, CDR1 is SGDLS, CDR2 YYNGEE. The length of the CDR3 is 14 residues. V was shortened by 7 bases and J by 4 bases, with 17 bases between the two germline ends. Here the CDR3 DNA reads TGTGCCAGCTCACACAGGGATACAGTAGAGACCCAGTACTTC. It yields the protein CASSHRDTVETQYF.

This rearrangement joins TRBV5-6 to TRBJ1-6; possibly TRBD1 for D (5 bases). V was pared by 0 bases and J by 7 bases, with 8 bases between. Per the germline V gene, CDR1 is SGHDT and CDR2 is YYEEEE. The CDR3 runs to 14 residues. This CDR3 is CASSLGQGNSPLHF. In DNA form, the CDR3 reads TGTGCCAGCAGCTTGGGGCAGGGAAATTCACCCCTCCACTTT.

The chain employs TRBV5-1 and TRBJ2-7, with 7 bases lining up with TRBD2. V was clipped by 6 bases and J by 3 bases; unmatched bases: 9. Germline V CDR1 and CDR2: SGHRS, YFSETQ. CDR3 length equals 14 residues. The CDR3 DNA sequence: TGCGCCAGCAAAAGGGAGGGACTTATCTACGAGCAGTACTTC. Residues: CASKREGLIYEQYF.

The chain links TRBV7-3 to TRBJ1-1; D gene ambiguous. Trimming cost V 5 bases and J 1 base, with 8 bases left between them. CDR1 SGHTA and CDR2 FQGTGA come from the germline V gene. The CDR3 extends over 13 amino acids. The CDR3 bases are TGTGCCAGCAGCCTGTCGGGGAACACTGAAGCTTTCTTT. This codes for CASSLSGNTEAFF.

The chain is built from TRBV28 and TRBJ2-7, with 7 bases lining up with TRBD2. The germline V gene has CDR1 MDHEN and CDR2 SYDVKM. The CDR3 length is 14 residues. The V gene end was trimmed by 7 bases and the J gene end by 4 bases; junction bases not matched to a gene: 10. The CDR3 loop is CASTTGGRGYEQYF. The CDR3 DNA is TGTGCCAGCACCACAGGCGGGAGAGGGTACGAGCAGTACTTC.

This chain links TRBV6-6 with TRBJ2-3, with D possibly matching TRBD1 (5 bases). V lost 5 bases and J 0 bases, leaving 9 bases between the germline ends. There are 14 residues in the CDR3. Germline values: CDR1 MNHNY, CDR2 SVGAGI (reference sequence). Written as DNA, the CDR3 is TGTGCCAGCAGTCCTCCAGGGAGCACAGATACGCAGTATTTT. Protein sequence: CASSPPGSTDTQYF.